A single sample is the source of the 2 T cell receptor beta chains below, sequenced in a study of radiotherapy plus CTLA-4 blockade in lung cancer. The data were produced by immunoSEQ multiplex PCR, yet TCRdb's version contains in-frame clones alone and is incomplete. The sample has 84,000 or so clones, approximately 82% seen once; the top ten hold 14% to 15%. The sample consisted of peripheral blood, taken from a patient treated with radiotherapy plus ipilimumab. The receptors derive from a human donor with non-small cell lung cancer that progressed on radiotherapy plus ipilimumab.

The rearrangement links TRBV6-5 to TRBJ1-2, with D maybe TRBD1 (5 bases). CDR1 and CDR2 from the germline V gene are MNHEY and SVGAGI. V was cut by 0 bases and J by 4 bases, with 15 bases left in between. The CDR3 loop spans 16 amino acids. CDR3: CASSYSAQGRGYGYTF. The CDR3 DNA is TGTGCCAGCAGTTACTCTGCGCAGGGACGGGGCTATGGCTACACCTTC.

This clone showed up just once. V gene TRBV7-2 combines with J gene TRBJ2-7; D is possibly TRBD2 (6 bases). Trimming removed 1 base at V and 6 bases at J, with 10 bases between. The CDR3 totals 13 residues. CDR1 is SGHTA, CDR2 FQGNSA, per germline. CDR3 amino acids: CASSLGLVREQYF. CDR3 bases: TGTGCCAGCAGCTTAGGACTAGTTCGCGAGCAGTACTTC.